The clone carrying this T cell receptor (beta chain) was recorded a few times. This entry is derived from a study of CD8+ T cells in alopecia areata. Extracted RNA was reverse transcribed, and the resulting cDNA served as sequencing template. Some clones are missing from TCRdb's copy, which holds only in-frame ones; the method was immunoSEQ multiplex PCR. Of about 150,000 clones in the sample, around 47% were seen once. This clonotype was sampled from a human donor with alopecia areata. Sequences were obtained from CD4+ T cells sorted from blood.

The CDR3 nucleotides are TGCAGTGCTAGGGTTGCGGGAAGTCGGTTCTTC. Translating gives CSARVAGSRFF. The chain recombines TRBV20-1 with TRBJ2-1, with D possibly matching TRBD2 (6 bases). Trimming left V 3 bases short and J 15 bases short, with 15 bases between. CDR3 length: 11 amino acids. Germline V gives CDR1 DFQATT, CDR2 SNEGSKA (reference sequence).